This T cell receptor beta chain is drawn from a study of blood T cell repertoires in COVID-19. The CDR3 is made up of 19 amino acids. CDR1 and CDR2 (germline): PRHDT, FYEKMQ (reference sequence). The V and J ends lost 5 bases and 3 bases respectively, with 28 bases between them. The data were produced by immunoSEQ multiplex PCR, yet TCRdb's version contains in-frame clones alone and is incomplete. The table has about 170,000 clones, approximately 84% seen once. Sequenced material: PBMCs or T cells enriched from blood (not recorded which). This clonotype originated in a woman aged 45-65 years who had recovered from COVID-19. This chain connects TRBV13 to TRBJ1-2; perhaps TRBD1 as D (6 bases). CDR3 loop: CASSRLTKEGRGVDYGYTF. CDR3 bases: TGTGCCAGCAGCCGCCTCACCAAGGAAGGGAGGGGGGTAGACTATGGCTACACCTTC.